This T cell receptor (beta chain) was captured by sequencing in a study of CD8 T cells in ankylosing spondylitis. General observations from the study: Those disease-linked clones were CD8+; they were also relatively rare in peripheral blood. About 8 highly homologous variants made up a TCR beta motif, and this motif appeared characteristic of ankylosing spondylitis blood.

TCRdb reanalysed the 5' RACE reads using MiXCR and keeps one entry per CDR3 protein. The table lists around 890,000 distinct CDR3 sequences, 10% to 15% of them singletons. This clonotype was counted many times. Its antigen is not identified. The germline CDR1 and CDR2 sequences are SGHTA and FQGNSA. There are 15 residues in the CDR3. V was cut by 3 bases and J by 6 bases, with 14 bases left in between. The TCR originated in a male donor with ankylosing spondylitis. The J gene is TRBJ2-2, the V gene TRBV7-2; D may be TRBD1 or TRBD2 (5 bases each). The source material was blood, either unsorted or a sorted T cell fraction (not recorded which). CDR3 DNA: TGTGCCAGCAGCTTCACTGCTAGGGGAGCCGGGGAGCTGTTTTTT. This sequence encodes CASSFTARGAGELFF.